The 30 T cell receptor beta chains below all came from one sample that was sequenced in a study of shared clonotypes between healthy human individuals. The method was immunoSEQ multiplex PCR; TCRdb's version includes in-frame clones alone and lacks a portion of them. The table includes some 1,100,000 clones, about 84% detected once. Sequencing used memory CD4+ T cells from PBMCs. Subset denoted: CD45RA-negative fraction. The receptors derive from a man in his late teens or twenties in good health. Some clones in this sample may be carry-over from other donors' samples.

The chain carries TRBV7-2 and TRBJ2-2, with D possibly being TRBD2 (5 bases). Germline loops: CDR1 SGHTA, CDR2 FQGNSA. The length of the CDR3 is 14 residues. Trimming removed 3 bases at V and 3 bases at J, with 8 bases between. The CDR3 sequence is CASSLLAYTGELFF. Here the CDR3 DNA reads TGTGCCAGCAGCTTGCTAGCCTACACCGGGGAGCTGTTTTTT.

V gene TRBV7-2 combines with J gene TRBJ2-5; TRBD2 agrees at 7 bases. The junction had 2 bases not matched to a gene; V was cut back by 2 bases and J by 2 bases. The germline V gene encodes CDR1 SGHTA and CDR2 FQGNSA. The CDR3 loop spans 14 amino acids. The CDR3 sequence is CASSLRREQETQYF. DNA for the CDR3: TGTGCCAGCAGCTTACGGCGGGAGCAAGAGACCCAGTACTTC. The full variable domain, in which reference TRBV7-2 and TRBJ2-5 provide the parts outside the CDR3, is GAGVSQSPSNKVTEKGKDVELRCDPISGHTALYWYRQSLGQGLEFLIYFQGNSAPDKSGLPSDRFSAERTGGSVSTLTIQRTQQEDSAVYLCASSLRREQETQYFGPGTRLLVL.

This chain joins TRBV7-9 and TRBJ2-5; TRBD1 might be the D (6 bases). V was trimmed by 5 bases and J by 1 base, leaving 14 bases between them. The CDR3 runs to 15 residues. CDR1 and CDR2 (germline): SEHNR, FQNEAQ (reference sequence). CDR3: CASSPGHTGQETQYF. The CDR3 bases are TGTGCCAGCAGCCCGGGACATACCGGCCAAGAGACCCAGTACTTC.

The CDR3 DNA reads TGTGCCAGCACCCTGTCGACAGCCTCCTACGAGCAGTACTTC. It specifies CASTLSTASYEQYF. The chain employs TRBV6-5 and TRBJ2-7; tentatively, D is TRBD1 (5 bases). This CDR3 has 14 residues. The ends were cut back, 7 bases at V and 0 bases at J, with 13 bases in the middle. Per germline, CDR1 MNHEY and CDR2 SVGAGI.

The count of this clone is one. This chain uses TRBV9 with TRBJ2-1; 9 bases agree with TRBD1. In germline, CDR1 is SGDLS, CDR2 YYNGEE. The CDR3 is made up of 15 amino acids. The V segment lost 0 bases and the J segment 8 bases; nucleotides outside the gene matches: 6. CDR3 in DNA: TGTGCCAGCAGCGTAGCCTCGACAGGGGGATATGAGCAGTTCTTC. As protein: CASSVASTGGYEQFF.

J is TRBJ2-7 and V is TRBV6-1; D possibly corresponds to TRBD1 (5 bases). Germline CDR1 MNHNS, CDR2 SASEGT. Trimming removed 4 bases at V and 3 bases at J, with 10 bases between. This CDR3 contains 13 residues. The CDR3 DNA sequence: TGTGCCAGCAGTGTAGGACAAATCTACGAGCAGTACTTC. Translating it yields CASSVGQIYEQYF.

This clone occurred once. In DNA form, the CDR3 reads TGCGCCAGCAGCCAACCCACAGGGGGGAACACTGAAGCTTTCTTT. Amino acids: CASSQPTGGNTEAFF. V and J are TRBV4-1 and TRBJ1-1; 8 bases line up with TRBD1. J was trimmed by 1 base and V by 2 bases; bases with no gene match: 3. Germline V lookup: CDR1 MGHRA, CDR2 YSYEKL. The CDR3 consists of 15 residues.

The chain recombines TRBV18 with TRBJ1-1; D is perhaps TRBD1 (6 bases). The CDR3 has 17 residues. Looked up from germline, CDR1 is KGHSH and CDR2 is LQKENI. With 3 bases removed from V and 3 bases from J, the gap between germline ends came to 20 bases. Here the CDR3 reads CASSPRRGGGADTEAFF. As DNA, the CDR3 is TGTGCCAGCTCACCTCGCCGGGGAGGGGGAGCGGACACTGAAGCTTTCTTT.

The CDR3 nucleotides read TGTGCCAGCAGCTTATCGCAGACGAACACTGAAGCTTTCTTT. It yields the protein CASSLSQTNTEAFF. The genes are TRBV7-6 and TRBJ1-1; D uncertain. The V gene lost 2 bases and the J gene lost 1 base, with 8 bases spanning the gap. The CDR3 runs to 14 residues. The germline CDR1 and CDR2 sequences are SGHVS and FNYEAQ.

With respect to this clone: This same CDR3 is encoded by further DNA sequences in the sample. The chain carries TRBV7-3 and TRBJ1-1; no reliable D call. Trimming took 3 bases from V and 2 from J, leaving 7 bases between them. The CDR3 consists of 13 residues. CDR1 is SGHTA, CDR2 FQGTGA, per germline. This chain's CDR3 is CASSFRRNTEAFF. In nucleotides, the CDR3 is TGTGCCAGCAGCTTTAGAAGAAACACTGAAGCTTTCTTT.

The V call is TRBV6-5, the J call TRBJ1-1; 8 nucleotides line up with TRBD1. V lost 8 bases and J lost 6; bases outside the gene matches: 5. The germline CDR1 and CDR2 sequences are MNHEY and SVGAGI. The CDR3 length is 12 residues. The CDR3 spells CASRQGSAEAFF. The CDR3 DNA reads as TGTGCCAGCCGACAGGGGAGCGCTGAAGCTTTCTTT.

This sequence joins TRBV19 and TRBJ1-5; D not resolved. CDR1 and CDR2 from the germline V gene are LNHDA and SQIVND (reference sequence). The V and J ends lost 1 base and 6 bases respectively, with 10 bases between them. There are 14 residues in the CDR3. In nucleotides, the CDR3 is TGTGCCAGTAGTATAGGAGGGTATGGTCAGCCCCAGCATTTT. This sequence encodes CASSIGGYGQPQHF.

CDR3 sequence (DNA): TGTGCCAGTAGTACGGGGACTAGCGTTACCTACGAGCAGTACTTC. Translation: CASSTGTSVTYEQYF. This chain links TRBV19 with TRBJ2-7, with TRBD2 matching 10 bases. The V gene's germline CDR1 is LNHDA and CDR2 SQIVND (reference sequence). The trim removed 4 bases at V and 2 bases at J, leaving 5 bases unmatched. The CDR3 is 15 amino acids.

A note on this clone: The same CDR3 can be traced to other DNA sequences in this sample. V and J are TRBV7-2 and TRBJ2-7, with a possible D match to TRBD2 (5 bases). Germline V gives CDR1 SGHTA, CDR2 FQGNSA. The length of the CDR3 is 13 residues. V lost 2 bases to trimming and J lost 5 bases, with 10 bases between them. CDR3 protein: CASSLSPGDEQYF. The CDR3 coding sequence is TGTGCCAGCAGCTTATCCCCCGGGGACGAGCAGTACTTC.

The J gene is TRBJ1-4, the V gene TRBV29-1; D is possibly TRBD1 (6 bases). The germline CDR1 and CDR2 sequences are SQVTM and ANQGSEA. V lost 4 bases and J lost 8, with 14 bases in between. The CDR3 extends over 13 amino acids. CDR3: CSVGPQQGEKLFF. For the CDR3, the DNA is TGCAGCGTTGGTCCACAGCAGGGGGAAAAACTGTTTTTT.

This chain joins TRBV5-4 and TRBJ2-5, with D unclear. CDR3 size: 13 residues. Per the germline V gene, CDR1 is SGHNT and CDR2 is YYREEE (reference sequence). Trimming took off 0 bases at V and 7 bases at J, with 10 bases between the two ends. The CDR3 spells CASSLGSWGTQYF. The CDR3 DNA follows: TGTGCCAGCAGCTTGGGAAGTTGGGGGACCCAGTACTTC.

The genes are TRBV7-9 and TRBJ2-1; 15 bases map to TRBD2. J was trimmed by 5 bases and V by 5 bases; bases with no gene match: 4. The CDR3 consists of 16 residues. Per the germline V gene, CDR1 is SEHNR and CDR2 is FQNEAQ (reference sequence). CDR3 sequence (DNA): TGTGCCAGCAGCCCCGGGACTAGCGGGAGGAACAATGAGCAGTTCTTC. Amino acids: CASSPGTSGRNNEQFF.

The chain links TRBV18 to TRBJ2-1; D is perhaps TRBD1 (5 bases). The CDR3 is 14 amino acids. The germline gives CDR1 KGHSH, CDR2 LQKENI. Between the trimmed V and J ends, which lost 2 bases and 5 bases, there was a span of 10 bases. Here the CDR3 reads CASSPVVGDNEQFF. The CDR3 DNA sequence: TGTGCCAGCTCACCAGTAGTAGGGGACAATGAGCAGTTCTTC.

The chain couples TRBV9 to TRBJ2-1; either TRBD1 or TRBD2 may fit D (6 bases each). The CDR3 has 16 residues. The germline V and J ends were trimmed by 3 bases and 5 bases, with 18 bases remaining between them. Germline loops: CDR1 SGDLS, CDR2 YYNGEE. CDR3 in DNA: TGTGCCAGCAGCGCCCGGGGGCAAGGTGGTGACAATGAGCAGTTCTTC. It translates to CASSARGQGGDNEQFF.

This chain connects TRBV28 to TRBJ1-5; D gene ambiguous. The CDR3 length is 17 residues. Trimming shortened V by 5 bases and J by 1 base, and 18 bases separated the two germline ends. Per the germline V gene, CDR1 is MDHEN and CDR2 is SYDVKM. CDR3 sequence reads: CASSRFNGRKSNQPQHF. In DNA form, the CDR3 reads TGTGCCAGCAGTAGGTTTAACGGACGGAAAAGCAATCAGCCCCAGCATTTT.

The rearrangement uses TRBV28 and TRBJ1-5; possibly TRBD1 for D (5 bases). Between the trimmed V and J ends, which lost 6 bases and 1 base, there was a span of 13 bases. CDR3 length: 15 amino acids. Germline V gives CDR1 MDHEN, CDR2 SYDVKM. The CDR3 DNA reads TGTGCCAGCAGACCTAACGACAGAAGCAATCAGCCCCAGCATTTT. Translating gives CASRPNDRSNQPQHF. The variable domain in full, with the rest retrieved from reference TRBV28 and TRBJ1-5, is DVKVTQSSRYLVKRTGEKVFLECVQDMDHENMFWYRQDPGLGLRLIYFSYDVKMKEKGDIPEGYSVSREKKERFSLILESASTNQTSMYLCASRPNDRSNQPQHFGDGTRLSIL.

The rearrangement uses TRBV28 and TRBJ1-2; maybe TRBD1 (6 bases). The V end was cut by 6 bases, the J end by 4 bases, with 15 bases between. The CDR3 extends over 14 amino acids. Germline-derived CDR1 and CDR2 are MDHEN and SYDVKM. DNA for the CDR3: TGTGCCAGCAGACAACAGGGAAATACCTATGGCTACACCTTC. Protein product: CASRQQGNTYGYTF.

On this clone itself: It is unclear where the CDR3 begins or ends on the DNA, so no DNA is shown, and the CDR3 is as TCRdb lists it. CDR3: CASILGLAGDYTGELFF. J is TRBJ2-2 and V is TRBV28; the D segment call TRBD2 is taken from the table without a DNA check. The CDR3 totals 17 residues, both ends included. Per germline, CDR1 MDHEN and CDR2 SYDVKM.

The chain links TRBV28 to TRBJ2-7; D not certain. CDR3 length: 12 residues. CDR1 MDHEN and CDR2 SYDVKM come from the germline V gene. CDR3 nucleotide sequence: TGTGCAGACCGCGCTGAGACCTACGAGCAGTACTTC. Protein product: CADRAETYEQYF.

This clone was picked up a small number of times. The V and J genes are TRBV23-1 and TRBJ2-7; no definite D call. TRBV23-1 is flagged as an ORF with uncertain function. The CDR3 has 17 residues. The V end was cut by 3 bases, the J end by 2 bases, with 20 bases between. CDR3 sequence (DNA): TGCGCCAGCAGTCATCACCCGCAGGACGGCGGACCCTACGAGCAGTACTTC. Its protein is CASSHHPQDGGPYEQYF.

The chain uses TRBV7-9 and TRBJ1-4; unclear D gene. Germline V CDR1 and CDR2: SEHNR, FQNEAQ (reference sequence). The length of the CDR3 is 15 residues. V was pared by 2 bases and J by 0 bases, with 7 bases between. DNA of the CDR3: TGTGCCAGCAGCTTAAGCACGGCAACTAATGAAAAACTGTTTTTT. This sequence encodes CASSLSTATNEKLFF.

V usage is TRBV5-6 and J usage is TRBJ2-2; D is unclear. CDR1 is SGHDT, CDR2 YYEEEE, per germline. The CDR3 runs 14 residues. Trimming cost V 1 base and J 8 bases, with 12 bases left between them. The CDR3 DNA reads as TGTGCCAGCAGCTTGAGGGCCGGCCCGGGGGAGCTGTTTTTT. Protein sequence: CASSLRAGPGELFF.

CDR3 protein: CASSTGATGELFF. CDR3 in DNA: TGTGCCAGCAGCACAGGGGCGACCGGGGAGCTGTTTTTT. V usage is TRBV5-4 and J usage is TRBJ2-2; 7 positions match TRBD1. CDR3 length: 13 residues. CDR1 is SGHNT and CDR2 is YYREEE in the germline V gene (reference sequence). The V and J ends lost 4 bases and 5 bases, in that order; junction bases with no gene match: 2. The full variable domain, completed using reference TRBV5-4 and TRBJ2-2, is ETGVTQSPTHLIKTRGQQVTLRCSSQSGHNTVSWYQQALGQGPQFIFQYYREEENGRGNFPPRFSGLQFPNYSSELNVNALELDDSALYLCASSTGATGELFFGEGSRLTVL.

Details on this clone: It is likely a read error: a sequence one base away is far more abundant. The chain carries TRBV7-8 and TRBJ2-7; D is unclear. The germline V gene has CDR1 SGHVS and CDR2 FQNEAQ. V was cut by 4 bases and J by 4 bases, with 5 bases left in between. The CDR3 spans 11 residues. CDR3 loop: CASSSFYEQYF. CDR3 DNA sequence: TGTGCCAGCAGCTCCTTTTACGAGCAGTACTTC.

CDR3 sequence reads: CASRGLETQYF. CDR3 DNA sequence: TGTGCCAGCCGGGGTTTAGAGACCCAGTACTTC. The chain combines TRBV25-1 with TRBJ2-5, with D possibly TRBD2 on 5 matching bases. V shed 8 bases and J shed 4 bases, with 8 bases lying between them. The germline gives CDR1 MGHDK, CDR2 SYGVNS. The CDR3 is 11 amino acids. Looking up the rest from reference TRBV25-1 and TRBJ2-5 gives the full variable domain: EADIYQTPRYLVIGTGKKITLECSQTMGHDKMYWYQQDPGMELHLIHYSYGVNSTEKGDLSSESTVSRIRTEHFPLTLESARPSHTSQYLCASRGLETQYFGPGTRLLVL.